A selection of T cell receptor beta chains follows, all from one sample in a study of blood T cell repertoires in COVID-19. This table comes from immunoSEQ multiplex PCR, and its TCRdb copy is limited to in-frame clones, with some not included. Of approximately 81,000 clones in the sample, 75% to 90% were seen once. Source material: peripheral blood. These receptors all stem from an older man with active or convalescent COVID-19. The CDR3 runs from the conserved cysteine through the conserved F or W. The order of the fields is clone size, J gene, CDR3 length, V gene, D gene, CDR3 DNA, CDR3 protein. D genes are given only for firm matches. Clone size is given for some rows only: seen once, a few or many times, or a class if the clone is expanded.

.	TRBJ2-7	16	TRBV7-9	TRBD2	TGTGCCAGCAGCCAGGGAGGGACTAGCCTAGATCTGGGGCAGTACTTC	CASSQGGTSLDLGQYF
.	TRBJ1-1	14	TRBV7-3	.	TGTGCCAGCAGCTTAACGGGGGCGAACACTGAAGCTTTCTTT	CASSLTGANTEAFF
.	TRBJ1-2	12	TRBV28	.	TGTGCCAGCCGGGTCCTGAACTATGGCTACACCTTC	CASRVLNYGYTF
.	TRBJ2-2	13	TRBV6-5	.	TGTGCCAGCTCAACTCCTGCGTCCGGGGAGCTGTTTTTT	CASSTPASGELFF
.	TRBJ1-3	15	TRBV7-2	TRBD1	TGTGCCAGCAGCACCGGGACAGGGGCTGGAAACACCATATATTTT	CASSTGTGAGNTIYF
.	TRBJ2-5	13	TRBV4-1	TRBD1	TGCGCCAGCGGGGAGACAGGGCGGGAGACCCAGTACTTC	CASGETGRETQYF
.	TRBJ1-1	14	TRBV28	.	TGTGCCAGCAGTTGGAGGGGGGGGTACACTGAAGCTTTCTTT	CASSWRGGYTEAFF
.	TRBJ1-6	13	TRBV30	.	TGTGCCTGGATGCGGGACTTGGATTCACCCCTCCACTTT	CAWMRDLDSPLHF
.	TRBJ1-4	14	TRBV6-2/TRBV6-3	.	TGTGCCAGCAGCTCCAGGGTCACTAATGAAAAACTGTTTTTT	CASSSRVTNEKLFF
.	TRBJ1-5	15	TRBV19	TRBD1	TGTGCCAGTAGTCTCGGACAGGGGATCAATCAGCCCCAGCATTTT	CASSLGQGINQPQHF
.	TRBJ1-5	12	TRBV10-3	.	TGTGCCATCATGAGGGAAGACGGGGCCCAGCATTTT	CAIMREDGAQHF
.	TRBJ1-2	15	TRBV24-1	TRBD1	TGTGCCACCAGTGATGGGGACAGAACTAACTATGGCTACACCTTC	CATSDGDRTNYGYTF
.	TRBJ2-2	15	TRBV9	.	TGTGCCAGCACCCCTCGCGAGGGTGTCGCCGGGGAGCTGTTTTTT	CASTPREGVAGELFF
.	TRBJ2-7	16	TRBV10-3	TRBD2	TGTGCCATCAGTGAGTCGACTAGCGGGGGTGTTTACGAGCAGTACTTC	CAISESTSGGVYEQYF
.	TRBJ2-1	13	TRBV9	.	TGTGCCAGCAGCGTAGGTCAGGACAATGAGCAGTTCTTC	CASSVGQDNEQFF
.	TRBJ1-5	14	TRBV5-4	.	TGTGCCAGCAGCTTGGACAGGTCGGAGCAGCCCCAGCATTTT	CASSLDRSEQPQHF
.	TRBJ2-5	16	TRBV5-4	.	TGTGCCAGCAGCTTGGGATCAGGGTCGATGCTAGAGACCCAGTACTTC	CASSLGSGSMLETQYF
.	TRBJ2-3	17	TRBV7-3	TRBD2	TGTGCCAGCAGCCCGACCGGGACTAGCGGGGGCCCAGATACGCAGTATTTT	CASSPTGTSGGPDTQYF
.	TRBJ1-5	16	TRBV5-6	.	TGTGCCAGCAGCTCCAAGGACACTTATAGCAATCAGCCCCAGCATTTT	CASSSKDTYSNQPQHF
.	TRBJ2-6	16	TRBV6-6	TRBD1	TGTGCCAGCAGGGGGACAGGGCTTGCTGGGGCCAACGTCCTGACTTTC	CASRGTGLAGANVLTF
once	TRBJ2-1	13	TRBV19	.	TGTGCCAGTAGTATAGGGTGGGGGGATGAGCAGTTCTTC	CASSIGWGDEQFF
.	TRBJ2-5	18	TRBV5-4	TRBD2	TGTGCCAGCAGTCCTCGGACTAGCGGGGGATTCTACCAAGAGACCCAGTACTTC	CASSPRTSGGFYQETQYF
.	TRBJ2-7	15	TRBV11-1	.	TGTGCCAGCAGCCATCCGGGACACCGTGGTGGCGAGCAGTACTTC	CASSHPGHRGGEQYF
.	TRBJ1-2	14	TRBV21-1	.	TGTGCCAGCAGCAAAGGAGATCCAGGAGCGGGGAAAGCCTTC	CASSKGDPGAGKAF
.	TRBJ2-3	17	TRBV24-1	TRBD2	TGTGCCACCAGTGACCGCCGACTAGCGGGAGGCACAGATACGCAGTATTTT	CATSDRRLAGGTDTQYF
.	TRBJ1-1	19	TRBV7-2	TRBD1	TGTGCCAGCAGCTCGATAGGGGGGACAGGGGGCTCTAGGAACACTGAAGCTTTCTTT	CASSSIGGTGGSRNTEAFF
.	TRBJ1-2	15	TRBV19	.	TGTGCCAGTAGTCCTCGACAAGGCCCCAACTATGGCTACACCTTC	CASSPRQGPNYGYTF
.	TRBJ2-6	13	TRBV7-9	.	TGTGCCAGCTCCACAGGACCGCCGGGGGTCCTGACTTTC	CASSTGPPGVLTF
.	TRBJ1-1	12	TRBV30	.	TGTGCCTGGGATACAGGGTTTGGTGAAGCTTTCTTT	CAWDTGFGEAFF
.	TRBJ1-2	15	TRBV11-2	.	TGTGCCAGCAGCTTAGAGGCAGGGCGTCGGTATGGCTACACCTTC	CASSLEAGRRYGYTF
.	TRBJ2-7	16	TRBV5-4	TRBD1	TGTGCCAGCAGCGACATTTGGGGACAGAGCTCCTACGAGCAGTACTTC	CASSDIWGQSSYEQYF
.	TRBJ1-1	15	TRBV7-2	TRBD1	TGTGCCAGCAGCTTAGGGACAGGGCTCAACACTGAAGCTTTCTTT	CASSLGTGLNTEAFF
.	TRBJ1-1	17	TRBV19	.	TGTGCCAGTACCGGGGGAGAAGGTCGGGACTTTAAAACTGAAGCTTTCTTT	CASTGGEGRDFKTEAFF
once	TRBJ2-2	12	TRBV10-3	.	TGTGCCATCAGCTCAGGGGCCGGGGAGCTGTTTTTT	CAISSGAGELFF
.	TRBJ1-6	12	TRBV6-5	.	TGTGCCAGCAGCCGGCCCCGGGGGGCCCTCCACTTT	CASSRPRGALHF
.	TRBJ1-1	16	TRBV6-2/TRBV6-3	.	TGTGCCAGCAGCCCAACTTGGGCGGGCATTCTTAGGAAAGCTTTCTTT	CASSPTWAGILRKAFF
few	TRBJ2-3	13	TRBV6-5	.	TGTGCCAGCAGCCCGGGGGGCCGGGATACGCAGTATTTT	CASSPGGRDTQYF
once	TRBJ2-7	13	TRBV5-1	.	TGCGCCAGCAGCTTAAAGGGACTTTACGAGCAGTACTTC	CASSLKGLYEQYF
once	TRBJ2-1	14	TRBV9	.	TGTGCCAGCAGCCCCCAGGGGGGCCGGAATGAGCAGTTCTTC	CASSPQGGRNEQFF
.	TRBJ2-2	12	TRBV5-1	.	TGCGCCAGCAACTTAGAGACCGGGGAGCTGTTTTTT	CASNLETGELFF
.	TRBJ2-3	14	TRBV6-5	.	TGTGCCAGCACGGCGGGATGGGACACAGATACGCAGTATTTT	CASTAGWDTDTQYF